Below, 21 T cell receptor beta chains from the same sample are listed, as sequenced in a study of T cell repertoires in cytomegalovirus infection. Their recognized antigens are unknown. TCRdb re-called the reads through MiXCR, storing one row per CDR3 protein. The sample includes roughly 800,000 distinct CDR3 sequences, just under 30% of them seen just once. The starting material was cultured CD8+ T cells from PBMCs, obtained from culture after CMV antigen stimulation. These receptors were collected from a human donor in good health (CMV status not recorded). Some clones in this sample may be carry-over from other donors' samples.

Regarding this clonotype: The junction differs from germline at one of its ends, possibly a read error. The chain carries TRBV4-3 and TRBJ2-2, with D possibly matching TRBD2 (5 bases). The germline V gene encodes CDR1 LGHNA and CDR2 YSLEER. The CDR3 contains 15 residues. DNA for the CDR3: TGCGCCAGCAGCCAAGTCTTCACCAACACCGGGGAGCTGTGTTTT. Translation gives CASSQVFTNTGELCF.

CDR3 in amino acids: CASSVYSVGDVEQFF. The CDR3 DNA reads as TGTGCCAGCAGCGTATACTCAGTGGGGGATGTTGAGCAGTTCTTC. The chain has TRBV9 and TRBJ2-1, with D possibly called TRBD1 or TRBD2 (5 bases each). This CDR3 is 15 amino acids long. Germline V lookup: CDR1 SGDLS, CDR2 YYNGEE. Trimming took 1 base from V and 9 from J, leaving 17 bases between them. Full variable domain (missing parts from reference TRBV9 and TRBJ2-1): DSGVTQTPKHLITATGQRVTLRCSPRSGDLSVYWYQQSLDQGLQFLIQYYNGEERAKGNILERFSAQQFPDLHSELNLSSLELGDSALYFCASSVYSVGDVEQFFGPGTRLTVL.

The chain joins TRBV6-5 to TRBJ1-1; tentatively, D is TRBD1 (6 bases). This CDR3 has 15 residues. The V gene's germline CDR1 is MNHEY and CDR2 SVGAGI. V dropped 2 bases and J dropped 3 bases, with 13 bases sitting between them. CDR3 bases: TGTGCCAGCAGTTACGTAGGGGGGGGGCACACTGAAGCTTTCTTT. This codes for CASSYVGGGHTEAFF.

The J gene is TRBJ1-5, the V gene TRBV7-8; D ambiguous. V was pared by 2 bases and J by 3 bases, with 8 bases between. This CDR3 contains 14 residues. CDR1 and CDR2 from the germline V gene are SGHVS and FQNEAQ. CDR3 nucleotides: TGTGCCAGCAGCTTATTCCCGATCAATCAGCCCCAGCATTTT. This gives the protein CASSLFPINQPQHF.

The rearrangement joins TRBV28 to TRBJ1-1, with D maybe TRBD1 (5 bases). CDR1 and CDR2 from the germline V gene are MDHEN and SYDVKM. CDR3 length: 16 amino acids. The ends were cut back, 4 bases at V and 0 bases at J, with 15 bases in the middle. The CDR3 is CASSYVRGTVNTEAFF. In DNA form, the CDR3 reads TGTGCCAGCAGTTACGTCCGGGGGACGGTGAACACTGAAGCTTTCTTT. The full variable domain, in which reference TRBV28 and TRBJ1-1 provide the parts outside the CDR3, is DVKVTQSSRYLVKRTGEKVFLECVQDMDHENMFWYRQDPGLGLRLIYFSYDVKMKEKGDIPEGYSVSREKKERFSLILESASTNQTSMYLCASSYVRGTVNTEAFFGQGTRLTVV.

Ten or more counts support this clonotype. This chain joins TRBV7-6 and TRBJ1-2; a possible D gene is TRBD1 (6 bases). The CDR3 runs 14 residues. The ends were cut back, 5 bases at V and 6 bases at J, with 16 bases in the middle. CDR1 SGHVS and CDR2 FNYEAQ come from the germline V gene. DNA of the CDR3: TGTGCCAGCAGCCCCCGAACGGGGGCGGATGGCTACACCTTC. Its protein product is CASSPRTGADGYTF.

The genes are TRBV12-3 or TRBV12-4 and TRBJ1-5; 11 bases are shared with TRBD1. V lost 7 bases and J lost 9; bases outside the gene matches: 8. The length of the CDR3 is 14 residues. Written as DNA, the CDR3 is TGTGCCAGCAATCCCGGGACAGGGGGTTGGCCCCAGCATTTT. It is translated as CASNPGTGGWPQHF.

The gene calls are TRBV19 and TRBJ2-1; 8 bases are shared with TRBD2. This CDR3 has 19 residues. Looked up from germline, CDR1 is LNHDA and CDR2 is SQIVND (reference sequence). Germline trimming cut 3 bases from V and 2 bases from J; bases unmatched to any gene: 15. CDR3 coding DNA: TGTGCCAGTAGTATGGGCGGGATAAAGCGGGGGTATCCCTACAATGAGCAGTTCTTC. This encodes CASSMGGIKRGYPYNEQFF.

The DNA for the CDR3 is TGTGCCAGCAGTGGAGATGACAGGGGTGCCTACGAGCAGTACGTC. Protein: CASSGDDRGAYEQYV. V usage is TRBV2 and J usage is TRBJ2-7; 8 nucleotides match TRBD1. The CDR3 has 15 amino acids. Germline CDR1 SNHLY, CDR2 FYNNEI. V dropped 4 bases and J dropped 2; count of bases not matched to a gene: 7.

This clonotype was recorded at least ten times. The chain uses TRBV7-6 and TRBJ2-2; D gene ambiguous. CDR3 length equals 12 residues. V lost 5 bases and J lost 8, with 9 bases in between. CDR1 SGHVS and CDR2 FNYEAQ come from the germline V gene. The CDR3 here is CASSQYRGELFF. In DNA, the CDR3 is TGTGCCAGCAGCCAATATAGGGGGGAGCTGTTTTTT.

For the CDR3, the DNA is TGTGCCAGCAGCAGATCTAGGGGAGGGGAGCTGTTTTTT. Protein: CASSRSRGGELFF. The J gene is TRBJ2-2, the V gene TRBV11-1, with D possibly being TRBD1 (5 bases). Germline V CDR1 and CDR2: SGHAT, FQDESV (reference sequence). V gave up 5 bases and J gave up 8 bases, with 12 bases separating them. The CDR3 sequence is 13 residues long.

This rearrangement joins TRBV6-6 to TRBJ2-7; the match to TRBD1 covers 8 bases. The CDR3 runs to 13 residues. J gave up 6 bases and V 2 bases, and 3 bases lay outside the gene matches. Germline V gene data show CDR1 as MNHNY and CDR2 as SVGAGI (reference sequence). Written as DNA, the CDR3 is TGTGCCAGCAGTTACCAGGGGGCGGGCGAGCAGTACTTC. Amino acid sequence: CASSYQGAGEQYF.

This sequence joins TRBV2 and TRBJ1-1, with TRBD1 identical over 9 bases. CDR1 SNHLY and CDR2 FYNNEI come from the germline V gene. The CDR3 length is 15 residues. The ends lost 4 bases at V and 5 bases at J; junction bases unmatched: 8. CDR3 region: CASSGQGERVTEAFF. Here the CDR3 DNA reads TGTGCCAGCAGTGGACAGGGGGAAAGAGTTACTGAAGCTTTCTTT.

This chain uses TRBV7-9 with TRBJ1-1; D is possibly TRBD1 (5 bases). This CDR3 region has 12 residues. Trimming took 7 bases from V and 5 from J, leaving 11 bases between them. CDR1 is SEHNR, CDR2 FQNEAQ, per germline (reference sequence). The CDR3 DNA reads as TGTGCCAGCACGGAGGGGTGGACTGAAGCTTTCTTT. This sequence encodes CASTEGWTEAFF.

The chain is built from TRBV27 and TRBJ2-7; no definite D call. The V gene lost 7 bases and the J gene lost 3 bases, with 4 bases spanning the gap. Per the germline V gene, CDR1 is MNHEY and CDR2 is SMNVEV (reference sequence). CDR3 length: 10 residues. CDR3 protein: CASISYEQYF. The CDR3 coding sequence is TGTGCCAGCATTAGCTACGAGCAGTACTTC.

This clonotype was seen many times. The V gene is TRBV7-2, the J gene TRBJ2-1; D is ambiguous. V was trimmed by 5 bases and J by 1 base, leaving 24 bases between them. Germline CDR1 is SGHTA and CDR2 is FQGNSA. This CDR3 has 19 residues. Written as DNA, the CDR3 is TGTGCCAGCAGCCCTTCGTGGGCCCCAGCCCGTAGGTCCTACAATGAGCAGTTCTTC. This encodes CASSPSWAPARRSYNEQFF.

This clonotype has at least ten counts. The chain is built from TRBV7-6 and TRBJ2-1; D is undetermined. Trimming shortened V by 3 bases and J by 8 bases, and 14 bases separated the two germline ends. The CDR3 is 14 residues long. Germline CDR1 SGHVS, CDR2 FNYEAQ. The CDR3 sequence: CASSFGRSIDEQFF. The CDR3 bases are TGTGCCAGCAGCTTCGGTCGGAGCATCGATGAGCAGTTCTTC.

This chain connects TRBV18 to TRBJ2-1, with 11 bases aligning to TRBD2. The junction had 2 bases not matched to a gene; V was cut back by 8 bases and J by 2 bases. Germline V lookup: CDR1 KGHSH, CDR2 LQKENI. The CDR3 spans 14 residues. The CDR3 DNA follows: TGTGCCAGCACGGGACTAGCGGCCTACAATGAGCAGTTCTTC. It codes for CASTGLAAYNEQFF.

The genes are TRBV4-1 and TRBJ1-1; possible D gene TRBD1, 6 bases. Germline V gene sequence: CDR1 MGHRA, CDR2 YSYEKL. The CDR3 is made up of 13 amino acids. V gave up 1 base and J gave up 8 bases, with 11 bases separating them. CDR3 sequence: CASSQVTGPEAFF. For the CDR3, the DNA is TGCGCCAGCAGCCAAGTCACAGGGCCAGAAGCTTTCTTT.

The table lists this clonotype with a few counts. The chain employs TRBV4-1 and TRBJ2-3; 10 bases are a match to TRBD2. The CDR3 sequence is 16 residues long. Trimming cost V 3 bases and J 4 bases; bases outside gene matches: 7. Germline V lookup: CDR1 MGHRA, CDR2 YSYEKL. CDR3 sequence: CASSHPGSGGPDTQYF. The CDR3 nucleotides are TGCGCCAGCAGCCACCCGGGTAGCGGGGGGCCAGATACGCAGTATTTT.

V and J are TRBV10-2 and TRBJ2-2; D is uncertain. The CDR3 is 15 amino acids. Trimming shortened V by 3 bases and J by 3 bases, and 11 bases separated the two germline ends. The germline gives CDR1 WSHSY, CDR2 SAAADI. Here the CDR3 reads CASSDLTKYTGELFF. The CDR3 DNA follows: TGCGCCAGCAGTGACCTTACGAAATACACCGGGGAGCTGTTTTTT.